The clone carrying this T cell receptor beta chain was detected only once. Source study methods: From reference gene primer amplification, estimates of nucleated cell counts were derived. Generated by immunoSEQ multiplex PCR, the TCRdb table keeps only in-frame clones and is missing some. V, J and clone size are taken as reported in that table, and D and trimming were inferred from the DNA itself. The profile covers around 87,000 clones, with roughly 90% appearing a single time and 1.5% taken by the ten largest. The sample originates from a study of blood T cell repertoires in COVID-19. Study information: The United States, Italy and Spain provided the acute and convalescent COVID-19 samples. Nucleic acid was either cDNA or gDNA, and it came from T cells, B-cell-depleted T cells, or PBMCs.

Germline-derived CDR1 and CDR2 are LGHNA and YNFKEQ. The J segment lost 6 bases and the V segment lost 4 bases, leaving 9 bases of the junction unmatched. CDR3 length: 16 residues. The chain joins TRBV4-2 to TRBJ2-3, with 11 bases matching TRBD2. The TCR originated in a human donor with active COVID-19. The donor label of this sample is uncertain. Sequenced: peripheral blood. The CDR3 DNA reads TGTGCCAGCAGCCCAGGGATAGCGGGGGGGGTGGATACGCAGTATTTT. Translating gives CASSPGIAGGVDTQYF.